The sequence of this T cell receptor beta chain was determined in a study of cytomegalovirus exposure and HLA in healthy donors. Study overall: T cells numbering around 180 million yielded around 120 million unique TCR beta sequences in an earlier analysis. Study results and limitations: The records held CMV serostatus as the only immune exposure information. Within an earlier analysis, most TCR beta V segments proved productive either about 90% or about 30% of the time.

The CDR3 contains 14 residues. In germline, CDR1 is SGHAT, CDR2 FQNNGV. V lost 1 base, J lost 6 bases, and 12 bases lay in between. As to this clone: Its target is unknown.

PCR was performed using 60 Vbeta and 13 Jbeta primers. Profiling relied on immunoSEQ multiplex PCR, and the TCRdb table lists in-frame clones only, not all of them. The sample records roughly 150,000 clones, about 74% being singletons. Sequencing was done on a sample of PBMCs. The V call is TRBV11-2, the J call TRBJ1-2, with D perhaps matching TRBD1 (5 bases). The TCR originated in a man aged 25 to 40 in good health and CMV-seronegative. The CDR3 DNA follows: TGTGCCAGCAGCTTAGGTGACAGCCTAAATGGCTACACCTTC. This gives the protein CASSLGDSLNGYTF.